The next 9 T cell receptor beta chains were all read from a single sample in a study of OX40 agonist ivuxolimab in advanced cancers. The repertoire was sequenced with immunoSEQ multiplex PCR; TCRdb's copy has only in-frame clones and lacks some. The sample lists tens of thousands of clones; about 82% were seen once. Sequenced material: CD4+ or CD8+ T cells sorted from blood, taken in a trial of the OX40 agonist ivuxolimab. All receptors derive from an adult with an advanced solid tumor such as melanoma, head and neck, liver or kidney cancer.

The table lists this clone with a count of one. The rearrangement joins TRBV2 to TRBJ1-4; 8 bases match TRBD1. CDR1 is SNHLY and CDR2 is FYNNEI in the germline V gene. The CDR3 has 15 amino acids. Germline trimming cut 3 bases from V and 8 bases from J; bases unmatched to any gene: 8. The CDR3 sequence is CASSDRPGGGEKLFF. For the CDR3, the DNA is TGTGCCAGCAGTGATAGACCAGGGGGCGGGGAAAAACTGTTTTTT.

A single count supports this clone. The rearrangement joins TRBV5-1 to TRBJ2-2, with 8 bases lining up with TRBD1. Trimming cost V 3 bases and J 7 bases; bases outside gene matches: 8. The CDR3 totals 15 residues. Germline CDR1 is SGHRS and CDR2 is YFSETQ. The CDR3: CASSSTQGASGELFF. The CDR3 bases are TGCGCCAGCAGCTCGACGCAGGGGGCGAGCGGGGAGCTGTTTTTT. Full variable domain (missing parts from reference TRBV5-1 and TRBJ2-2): KAGVTQTPRYLIKTRGQQVTLSCSPISGHRSVSWYQQTPGQGLQFLFEYFSETQRNKGNFPGRFSGRQFSNSRSEMNVSTLELGDSALYLCASSSTQGASGELFFGEGSRLTVL.

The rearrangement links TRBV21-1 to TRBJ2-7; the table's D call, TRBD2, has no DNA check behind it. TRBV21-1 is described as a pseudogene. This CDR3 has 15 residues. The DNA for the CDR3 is TGTGCCAGCAGCAACCGGGGGACCCCGACCTACGAGCAGTACGTC. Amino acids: CASSNRGTPTYEQYV.

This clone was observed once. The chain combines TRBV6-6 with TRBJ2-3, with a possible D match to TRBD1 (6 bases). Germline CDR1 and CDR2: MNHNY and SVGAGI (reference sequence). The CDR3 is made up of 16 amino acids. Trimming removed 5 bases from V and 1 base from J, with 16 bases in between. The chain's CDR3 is CASSNRDTEGTDTQYF. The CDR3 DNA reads TGTGCCAGCAGTAACCGGGACACGGAGGGCACAGATACGCAGTATTTT.

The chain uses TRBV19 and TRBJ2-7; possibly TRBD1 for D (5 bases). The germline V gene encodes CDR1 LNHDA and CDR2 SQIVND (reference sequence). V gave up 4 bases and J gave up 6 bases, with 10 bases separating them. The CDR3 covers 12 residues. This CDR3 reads CASSRQGVEQYF. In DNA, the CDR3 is TGTGCCAGTAGTAGGCAGGGTGTCGAGCAGTACTTC.

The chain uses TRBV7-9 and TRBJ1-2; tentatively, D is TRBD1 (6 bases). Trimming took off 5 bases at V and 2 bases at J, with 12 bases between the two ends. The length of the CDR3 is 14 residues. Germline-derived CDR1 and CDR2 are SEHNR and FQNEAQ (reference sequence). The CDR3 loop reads CASSAGQINYGYTF. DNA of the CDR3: TGTGCCAGCAGCGCAGGACAGATCAACTATGGCTACACCTTC.

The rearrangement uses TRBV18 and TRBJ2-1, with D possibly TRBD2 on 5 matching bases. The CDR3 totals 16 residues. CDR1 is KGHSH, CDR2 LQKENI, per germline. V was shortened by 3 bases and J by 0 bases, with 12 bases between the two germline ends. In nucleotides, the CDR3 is TGTGCCAGCTCACCGAGGGCAGGACCCTCCTACAATGAGCAGTTCTTC. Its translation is CASSPRAGPSYNEQFF.

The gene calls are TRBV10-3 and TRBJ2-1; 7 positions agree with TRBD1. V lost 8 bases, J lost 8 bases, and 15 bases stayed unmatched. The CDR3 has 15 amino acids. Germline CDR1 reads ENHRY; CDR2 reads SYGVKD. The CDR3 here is CAISPRGGQDDEQFF. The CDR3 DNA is TGTGCCATCTCCCCTCGCGGAGGACAGGACGATGAGCAGTTCTTC.

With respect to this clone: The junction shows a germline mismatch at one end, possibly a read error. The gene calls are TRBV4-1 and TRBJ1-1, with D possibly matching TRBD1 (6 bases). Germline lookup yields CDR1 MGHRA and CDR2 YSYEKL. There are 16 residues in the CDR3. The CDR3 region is CASSRGPLAGHTEAFF. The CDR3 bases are TGCGCCAGCAGCCGGGGACCTCTGGCGGGACACACCGAAGCTTTCTTT.